The table lists the clone carrying this TCR beta chain with a count of one. Its antigen is undetermined. The method was immunoSEQ multiplex PCR; TCRdb's version includes in-frame clones alone and lacks a portion of them. This sample carries about 140,000 clones, roughly 91% of them seen once, and the ten largest clones take about 5.9%. This entry belongs to a study of T cell responses to AZD1222 COVID-19 vaccine. General study findings and limits: Nearly half of spike-specific TCRs reportedly go after variant regions that carry no mutations.

Trimming took off 0 bases at V and 14 bases at J, with 12 bases between the two ends. Germline V gene lookup returns CDR1 SGDLS and CDR2 YYNGEE. There are 13 residues in the CDR3. The sample consisted of peripheral blood, taken 28 days after the second AZD1222 dose. The TCR comes from an adult who received the AZD1222 COVID-19 vaccine. This chain links TRBV9 with TRBJ1-6; no reliable D call. The CDR3 region is CASSVAPSEALHF. CDR3 nucleotides: TGTGCCAGCAGCGTAGCTCCTTCTGAGGCCCTCCACTTT.